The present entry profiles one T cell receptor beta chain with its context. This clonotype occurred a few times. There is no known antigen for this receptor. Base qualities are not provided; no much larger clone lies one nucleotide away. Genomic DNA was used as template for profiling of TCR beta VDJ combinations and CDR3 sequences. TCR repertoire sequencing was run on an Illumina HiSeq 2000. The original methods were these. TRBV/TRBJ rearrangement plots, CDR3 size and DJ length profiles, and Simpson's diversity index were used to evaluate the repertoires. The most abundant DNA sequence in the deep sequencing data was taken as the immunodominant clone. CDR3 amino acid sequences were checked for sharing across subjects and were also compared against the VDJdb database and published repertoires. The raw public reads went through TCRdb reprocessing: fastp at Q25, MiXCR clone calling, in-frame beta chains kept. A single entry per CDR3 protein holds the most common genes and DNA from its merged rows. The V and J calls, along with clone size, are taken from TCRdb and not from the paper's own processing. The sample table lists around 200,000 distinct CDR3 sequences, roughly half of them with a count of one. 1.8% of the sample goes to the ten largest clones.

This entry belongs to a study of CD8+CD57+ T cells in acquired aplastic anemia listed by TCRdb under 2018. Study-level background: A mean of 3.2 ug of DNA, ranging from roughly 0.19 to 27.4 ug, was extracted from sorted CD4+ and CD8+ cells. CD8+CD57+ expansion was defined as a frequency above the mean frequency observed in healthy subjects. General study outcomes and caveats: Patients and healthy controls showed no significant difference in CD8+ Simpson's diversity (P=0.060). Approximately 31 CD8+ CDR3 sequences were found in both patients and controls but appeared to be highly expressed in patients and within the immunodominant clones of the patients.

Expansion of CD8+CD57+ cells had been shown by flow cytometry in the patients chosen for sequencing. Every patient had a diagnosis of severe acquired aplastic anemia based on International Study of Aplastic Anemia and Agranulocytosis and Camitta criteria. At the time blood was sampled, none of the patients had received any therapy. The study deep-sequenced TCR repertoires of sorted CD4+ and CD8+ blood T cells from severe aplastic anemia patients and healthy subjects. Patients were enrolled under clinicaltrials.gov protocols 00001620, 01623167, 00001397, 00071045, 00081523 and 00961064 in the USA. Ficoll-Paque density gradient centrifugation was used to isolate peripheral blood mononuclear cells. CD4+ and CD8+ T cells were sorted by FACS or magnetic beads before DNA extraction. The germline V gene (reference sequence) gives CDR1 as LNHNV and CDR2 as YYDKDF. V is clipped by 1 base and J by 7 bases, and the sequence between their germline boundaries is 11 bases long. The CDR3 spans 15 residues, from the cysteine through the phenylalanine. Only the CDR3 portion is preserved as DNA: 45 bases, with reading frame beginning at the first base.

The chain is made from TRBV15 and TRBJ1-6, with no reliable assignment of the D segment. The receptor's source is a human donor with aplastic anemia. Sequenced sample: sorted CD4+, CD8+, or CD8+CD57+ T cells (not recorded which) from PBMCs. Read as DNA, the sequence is TGTGCCACCAGCAGAGGACGGGTAGAAAATTCACCCCTCCACTTT. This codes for CATSRGRVENSPLHF.